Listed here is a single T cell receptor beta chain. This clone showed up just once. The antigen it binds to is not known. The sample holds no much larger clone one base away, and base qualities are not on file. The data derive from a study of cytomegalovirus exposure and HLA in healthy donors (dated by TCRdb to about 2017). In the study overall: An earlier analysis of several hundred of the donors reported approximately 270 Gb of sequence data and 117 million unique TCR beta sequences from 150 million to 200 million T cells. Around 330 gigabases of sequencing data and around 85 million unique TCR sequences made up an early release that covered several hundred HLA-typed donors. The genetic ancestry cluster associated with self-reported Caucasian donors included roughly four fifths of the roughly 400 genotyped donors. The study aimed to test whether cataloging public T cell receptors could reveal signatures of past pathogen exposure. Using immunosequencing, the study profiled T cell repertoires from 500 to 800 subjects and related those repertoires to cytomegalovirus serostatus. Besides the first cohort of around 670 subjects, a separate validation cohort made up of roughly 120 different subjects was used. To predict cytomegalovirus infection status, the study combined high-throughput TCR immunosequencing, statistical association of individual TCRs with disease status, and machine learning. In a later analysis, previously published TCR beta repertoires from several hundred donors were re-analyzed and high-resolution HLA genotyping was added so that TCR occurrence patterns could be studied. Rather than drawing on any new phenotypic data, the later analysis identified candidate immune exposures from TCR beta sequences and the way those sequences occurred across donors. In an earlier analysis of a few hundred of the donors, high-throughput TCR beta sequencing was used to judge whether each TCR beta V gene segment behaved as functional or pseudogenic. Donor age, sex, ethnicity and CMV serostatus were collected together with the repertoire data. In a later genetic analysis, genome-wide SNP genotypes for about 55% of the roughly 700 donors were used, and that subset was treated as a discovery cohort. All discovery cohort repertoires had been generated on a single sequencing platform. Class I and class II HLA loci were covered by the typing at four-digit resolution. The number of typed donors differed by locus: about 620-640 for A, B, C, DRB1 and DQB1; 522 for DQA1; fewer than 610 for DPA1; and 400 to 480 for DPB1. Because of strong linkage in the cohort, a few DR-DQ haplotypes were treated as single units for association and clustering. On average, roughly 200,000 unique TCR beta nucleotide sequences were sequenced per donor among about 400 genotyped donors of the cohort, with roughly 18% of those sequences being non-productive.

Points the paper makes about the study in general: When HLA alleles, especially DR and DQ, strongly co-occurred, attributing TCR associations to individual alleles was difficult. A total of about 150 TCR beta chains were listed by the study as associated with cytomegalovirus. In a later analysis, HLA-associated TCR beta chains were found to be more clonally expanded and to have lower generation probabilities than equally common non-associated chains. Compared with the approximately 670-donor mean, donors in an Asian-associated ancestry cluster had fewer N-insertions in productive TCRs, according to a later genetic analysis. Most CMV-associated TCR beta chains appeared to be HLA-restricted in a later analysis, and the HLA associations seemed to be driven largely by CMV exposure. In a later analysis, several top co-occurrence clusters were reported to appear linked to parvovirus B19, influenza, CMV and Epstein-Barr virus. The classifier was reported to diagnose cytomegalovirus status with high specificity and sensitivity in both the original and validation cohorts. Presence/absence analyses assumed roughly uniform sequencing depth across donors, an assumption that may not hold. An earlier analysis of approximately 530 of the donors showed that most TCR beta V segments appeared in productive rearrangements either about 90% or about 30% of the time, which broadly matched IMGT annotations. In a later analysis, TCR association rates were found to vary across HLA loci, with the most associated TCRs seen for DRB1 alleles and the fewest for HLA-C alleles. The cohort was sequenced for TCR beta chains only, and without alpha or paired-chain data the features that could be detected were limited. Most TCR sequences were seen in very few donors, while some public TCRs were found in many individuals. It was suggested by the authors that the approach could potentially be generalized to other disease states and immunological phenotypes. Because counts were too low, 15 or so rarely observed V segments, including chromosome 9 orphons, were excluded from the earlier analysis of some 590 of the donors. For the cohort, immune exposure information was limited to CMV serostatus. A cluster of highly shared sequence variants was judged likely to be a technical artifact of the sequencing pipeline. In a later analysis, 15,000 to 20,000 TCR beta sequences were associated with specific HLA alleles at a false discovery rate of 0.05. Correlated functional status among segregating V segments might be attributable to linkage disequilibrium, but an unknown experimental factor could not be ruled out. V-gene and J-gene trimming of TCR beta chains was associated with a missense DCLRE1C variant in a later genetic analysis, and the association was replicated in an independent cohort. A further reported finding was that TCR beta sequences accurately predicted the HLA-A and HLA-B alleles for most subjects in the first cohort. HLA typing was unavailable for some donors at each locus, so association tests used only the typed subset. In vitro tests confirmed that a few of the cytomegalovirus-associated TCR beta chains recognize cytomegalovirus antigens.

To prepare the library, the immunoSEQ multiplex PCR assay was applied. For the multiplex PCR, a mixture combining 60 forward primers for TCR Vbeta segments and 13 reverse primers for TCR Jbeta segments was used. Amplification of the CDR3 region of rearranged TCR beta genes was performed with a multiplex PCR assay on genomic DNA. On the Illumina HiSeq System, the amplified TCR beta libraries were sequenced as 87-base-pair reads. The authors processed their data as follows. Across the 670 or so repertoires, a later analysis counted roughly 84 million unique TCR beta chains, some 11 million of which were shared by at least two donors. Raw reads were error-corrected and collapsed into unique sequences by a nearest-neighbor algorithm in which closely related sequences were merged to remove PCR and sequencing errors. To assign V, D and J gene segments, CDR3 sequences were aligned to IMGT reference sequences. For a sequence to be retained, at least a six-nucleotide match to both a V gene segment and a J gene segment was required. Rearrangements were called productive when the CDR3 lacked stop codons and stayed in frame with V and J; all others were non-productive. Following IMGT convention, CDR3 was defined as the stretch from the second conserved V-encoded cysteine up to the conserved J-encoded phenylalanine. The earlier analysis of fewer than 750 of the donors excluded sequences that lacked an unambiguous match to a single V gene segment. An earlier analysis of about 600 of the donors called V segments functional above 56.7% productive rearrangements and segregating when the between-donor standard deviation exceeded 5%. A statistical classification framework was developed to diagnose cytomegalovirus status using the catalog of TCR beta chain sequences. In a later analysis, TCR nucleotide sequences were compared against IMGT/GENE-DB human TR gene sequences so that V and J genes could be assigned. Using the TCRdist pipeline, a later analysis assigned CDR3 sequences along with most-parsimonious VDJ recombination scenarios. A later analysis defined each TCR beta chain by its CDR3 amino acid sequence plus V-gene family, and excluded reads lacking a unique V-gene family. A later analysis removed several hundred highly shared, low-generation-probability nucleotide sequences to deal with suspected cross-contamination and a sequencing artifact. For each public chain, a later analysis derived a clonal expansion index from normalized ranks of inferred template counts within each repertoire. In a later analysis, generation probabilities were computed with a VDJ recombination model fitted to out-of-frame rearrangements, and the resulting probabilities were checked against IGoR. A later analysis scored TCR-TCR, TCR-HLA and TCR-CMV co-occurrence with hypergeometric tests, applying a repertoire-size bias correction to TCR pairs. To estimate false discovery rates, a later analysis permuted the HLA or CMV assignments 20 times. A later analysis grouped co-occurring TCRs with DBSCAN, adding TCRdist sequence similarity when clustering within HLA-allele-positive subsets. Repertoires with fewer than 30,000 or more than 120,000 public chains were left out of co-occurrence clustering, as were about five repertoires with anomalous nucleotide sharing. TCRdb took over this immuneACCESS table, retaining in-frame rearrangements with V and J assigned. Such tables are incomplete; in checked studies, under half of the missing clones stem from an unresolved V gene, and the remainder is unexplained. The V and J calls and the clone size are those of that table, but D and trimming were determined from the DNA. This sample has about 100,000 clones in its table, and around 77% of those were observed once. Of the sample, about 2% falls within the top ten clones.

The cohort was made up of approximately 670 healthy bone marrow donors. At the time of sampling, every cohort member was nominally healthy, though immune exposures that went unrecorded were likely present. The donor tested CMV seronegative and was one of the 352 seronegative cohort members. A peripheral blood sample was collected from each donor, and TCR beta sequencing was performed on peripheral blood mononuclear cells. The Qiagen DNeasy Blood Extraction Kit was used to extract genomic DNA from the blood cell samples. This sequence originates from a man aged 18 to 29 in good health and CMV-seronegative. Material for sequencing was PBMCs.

The CDR3 here reads CASSIGRAGGYGYTF. DNA sequence: TGTGCCAGTAGTATAGGAAGAGCAGGGGGCTATGGCTACACCTTC. The rearrangement joined TRBV19 to TRBJ1-2, with 7 central nucleotides matching TRBD1. From cysteine to phenylalanine, the CDR3 is 15 amino acids long. Kept here is only the CDR3 DNA, which spans 45 bases and is read in frame from base 1. CDR1 and CDR2 are read off the germline V gene (reference sequence) as LNHDA and SQIVND. V is trimmed back by 1 base and J by 4 bases, and the junction contains 6 bases that no gene match accounts for.